The 23 T cell receptor beta chains presented below share a single source sample, sequenced in a study of T cells in Graves' hyperthyroidism and ophthalmopathy. Amplification yielded TCR beta CDR3 regions, with RNA transcripts as the source. HTBI primers were used for first-round RT-PCR of the TCR CDR3. TCRdb re-derived calls from the multiplex PCR reads in MiXCR, one entry per CDR3 protein. This table has 300,000 to 400,000 distinct CDR3 sequences, about 14% appearing once. Sequencing used blood. The origin of the receptors is a woman aged 25 to 45 with Graves' ophthalmopathy.

This clonotype was counted ten times or more. This sequence joins TRBV5-1 and TRBJ2-1; 10 nucleotides match TRBD1. The CDR3 is 14 amino acids. Germline CDR1 SGHRS, CDR2 YFSETQ. V lost 6 bases, J lost 7 bases, and 7 bases stayed unmatched. The CDR3 is CASTPRTGGNEQFF. The CDR3 coding sequence is TGCGCCAGCACTCCCCGGACAGGGGGAAATGAGCAGTTCTTC.

This clonotype was detected many times. J is TRBJ2-7 and V is TRBV5-6, with a weak D call TRBD1 (5 bases). Germline V gene data show CDR1 as SGHDT and CDR2 as YYEEEE. The V and J ends lost 4 bases and 0 bases respectively, with 14 bases between them. This CDR3 spans 15 amino acids. In DNA form, the CDR3 reads TGTGCCAGCAGCAGGCAGGGCCCCCTCTCCTACGAGCAGTACTTC. Translation: CASSRQGPLSYEQYF.

This clonotype showed up just a few times. V usage is TRBV27 and J usage is TRBJ1-5, with D unresolved. Trimming removed 4 bases at V and 1 base at J, with 11 bases between. This CDR3 region has 15 residues. The germline CDR1 and CDR2 sequences are MNHEY and SMNVEV (reference sequence). CDR3 sequence reads: CASSSYAGSNQPQHF. CDR3 DNA sequence: TGTGCCAGCAGTTCTTACGCAGGAAGCAATCAGCCCCAGCATTTT.

Regarding this clonotype: Just one base apart from a much larger clone, this may be a read error. The chain is built from TRBV7-9 and TRBJ2-7; no definite D call. CDR1 is SEHNR, CDR2 FQNEAQ, per germline (reference sequence). The length of the CDR3 is 13 residues. Trimming stripped 3 bases from V and 6 bases from J, with 12 bases between. The CDR3 DNA reads as TGTGCCAGCAGCTTTACGGTCACCTGCGAGCAGTACTTC. Amino acid sequence: CASSFTVTCEQYF.

This clonotype showed up many times. The J gene is TRBJ2-1, the V gene TRBV14, with D possibly TRBD2 on 7 matching bases. The germline V and J ends were trimmed by 0 bases and 11 bases, with 14 bases remaining between them. This CDR3 has 14 residues. Germline V gene lookup returns CDR1 SGHDN and CDR2 FVKESK. CDR3 sequence: CASSQELRGGKQFF. The CDR3 region has the DNA TGTGCCAGCAGCCAAGAATTGAGGGGGGGGAAGCAGTTCTTC.

This clonotype was seen many times. This chain links TRBV28 with TRBJ2-5; D is undetermined. There are 15 residues in the CDR3. Germline assignment: CDR1 MDHEN and CDR2 SYDVKM. V lost 6 bases and J lost 2, with 16 bases in between. The CDR3 spells CASRAQAGLQETQYF. CDR3 bases: TGTGCCAGCAGGGCTCAGGCTGGATTACAAGAGACCCAGTACTTC.

This clonotype was seen at least ten times. The chain has TRBV7-2 and TRBJ2-7, with 10 nucleotides matching TRBD1. The V gene end was trimmed by 2 bases and the J gene end by 5 bases; junction bases not matched to a gene: 12. Per the germline V gene, CDR1 is SGHTA and CDR2 is FQGNSA. CDR3 size: 17 residues. CDR3 nucleotide sequence: TGTGCCAGCAGCTTAAGAGCGCCGGGACAGGGGTCGCACGAGCAGTACTTC. Translated, it gives CASSLRAPGQGSHEQYF.

In its sample, this clonotype was seen many times. The chain joins TRBV3-1 to TRBJ1-1, with 8 bases identical to TRBD1. This CDR3 is 15 amino acids long. Germline lookup yields CDR1 LGHDT and CDR2 YNNKEL (reference sequence). The V segment lost 5 bases and the J segment 0 bases; nucleotides outside the gene matches: 5. Here the CDR3 DNA reads TGTGCCAGCAGCTTCCTGACAGGGGTGAACACTGAAGCTTTCTTT. This translates into CASSFLTGVNTEAFF.

The CDR3 spells CASSLTGGGGYHEQYF. The CDR3 DNA reads TGTGCCAGCAGCTTAACGGGGGGGGGGGGTTATCACGAGCAGTACTTC. The chain joins TRBV7-3 to TRBJ2-7; 7 bases agree with TRBD2. CDR3 size: 16 residues. Germline V gene lookup returns CDR1 SGHTA and CDR2 FQGTGA. J lost 5 bases, V lost 0 bases, and 10 bases had no gene match.

V gene TRBV3-1 combines with J gene TRBJ2-3; TRBD2 matches at 12 bases. Germline loops: CDR1 LGHDT, CDR2 YNNKEL (reference sequence). This CDR3 spans 18 amino acids. V lost 3 bases, J lost 4 bases, and 11 bases stayed unmatched. Here the CDR3 reads CASSHPDLAGGQADTQYF. The DNA of the CDR3 is TGTGCCAGCAGCCACCCAGATCTAGCGGGGGGGCAGGCAGATACGCAGTATTTT.

This clonotype was seen ten or more times. V gene TRBV7-8 combines with J gene TRBJ1-5; 8 nucleotides line up with TRBD1. The CDR3 runs 19 residues. CDR1 and CDR2 (germline): SGHVS, FQNEAQ. V was clipped by 3 bases and J by 9 bases; unmatched bases: 22. CDR3 in amino acids: CASSLMSMSGQGLKMPQHF. CDR3 nucleotide sequence: TGTGCCAGCAGCTTGATGTCAATGTCCGGACAGGGCTTAAAAATGCCCCAGCATTTT.

In this sample, this clonotype turned up a few times. This sequence joins TRBV20-1 and TRBJ1-4; D not resolved. CDR3 length equals 12 residues. Germline CDR1 is DFQATT and CDR2 is SNEGSKA (reference sequence). V was trimmed by 6 bases and J by 11 bases, leaving 16 bases between them. In DNA, the CDR3 is TGCAGTGCCCCCGAACCGAAGGGTAAACTGTTTTTT. Translation gives CSAPEPKGKLFF.

This clonotype was observed at least ten times. This chain uses TRBV10-1 with TRBJ1-1, with a possible D match to TRBD1 (6 bases). This CDR3 region has 15 residues. Per germline, CDR1 WNHNN and CDR2 SYGVQD (reference sequence). The V and J ends lost 6 bases and 3 bases respectively, with 17 bases between them. CDR3 nucleotides: TGCGCCAGCAGCAGGGGACCGACTGGGGACACTGAAGCTTTCTTT. It translates to CASSRGPTGDTEAFF.

Ten or more counts support this clonotype. V gene TRBV30 combines with J gene TRBJ1-5, with D hard to call. Germline CDR1 is GTSNPN and CDR2 is SVGIG (reference sequence). There are 17 residues in the CDR3. V was shortened by 0 bases and J by 0 bases, with 15 bases between the two germline ends. The chain's CDR3 is CAWSVQSGRNSNQPQHF. The CDR3 coding sequence is TGTGCCTGGAGTGTACAATCCGGACGGAATAGCAATCAGCCCCAGCATTTT.

This clonotype has a count of ten or more. This chain connects TRBV2 to TRBJ2-1; D is perhaps TRBD1 or TRBD2 (6 bases each). The V and J ends lost 0 bases and 2 bases respectively, with 17 bases between them. Germline V lookup: CDR1 SNHLY, CDR2 FYNNEI. CDR3 length: 18 residues. The CDR3 nucleotides read TGTGCCAGCAGTGAAGCGGGGGTAAGGGGGGCCGCCTACAATGAGCAGTTCTTC. This encodes CASSEAGVRGAAYNEQFF. The whole variable domain, remainder taken from reference TRBV2 and TRBJ2-1, is EPEVTQTPSHQVTQMGQEVILRCVPISNHLYFYWYRQILGQKVEFLVSFYNNEISEKSEIFDDQFSVERPDGSNFTLKIRSTKLEDSAMYFCASSEAGVRGAAYNEQFFGPGTRLTVL.

In its sample, this clonotype was seen many times. This chain connects TRBV5-1 to TRBJ2-2, with D unresolved. Looked up from germline, CDR1 is SGHRS and CDR2 is YFSETQ. V lost 2 bases and J 3 bases, leaving 11 bases between the germline ends. This CDR3 is built from 15 residues. The CDR3: CASSLTPRDTGELFF. In DNA form, the CDR3 reads TGCGCCAGCAGCTTAACCCCTAGGGACACCGGGGAGCTGTTTTTT. The full variable domain, rest sourced from reference TRBV5-1 and TRBJ2-2, is KAGVTQTPRYLIKTRGQQVTLSCSPISGHRSVSWYQQTPGQGLQFLFEYFSETQRNKGNFPGRFSGRQFSNSRSEMNVSTLELGDSALYLCASSLTPRDTGELFFGEGSRLTVL.

For this clonotype: A clone one base away is much larger, so this may be a read error. The V call is TRBV10-3, the J call TRBJ2-3; 8 bases are shared with TRBD1. The CDR3 contains 16 residues. Germline V gene sequence: CDR1 ENHRY, CDR2 SYGVKD. CDR3 sequence: CAISEGSGGDTDTRYF. The CDR3 DNA reads as TGTGCCATCAGTGAGGGTTCAGGGGGCGACACAGATACGCGGTATTTT.

At least ten counts were recorded for this clonotype. The chain uses TRBV3-1 and TRBJ1-4, with 11 nucleotides matching TRBD1. The germline CDR1 and CDR2 sequences are LGHDT and YNNKEL (reference sequence). The CDR3 length is 16 residues. Trimming took 2 bases from V and 11 from J; bases not matched to a gene: 10. The CDR3: CASSQLPGQGVQKLFF. In DNA form, the CDR3 reads TGTGCCAGCAGCCAACTCCCGGGACAGGGGGTCCAGAAACTGTTTTTT.

V usage is TRBV12-3 or TRBV12-4 and J usage is TRBJ2-2, with 12 bases identical to TRBD2. This CDR3 region has 16 residues. The trim removed 6 bases at V and 4 bases at J, leaving 6 bases unmatched. The CDR3 reads CASSLGLAGFTGELFF. DNA of the CDR3: TGTGCCAGCAGCCTCGGACTAGCGGGGTTCACCGGGGAGCTGTTTTTT.

The V call is TRBV24-1, the J call TRBJ2-7, with D perhaps TRBD1 (5 bases). Trimming took off 4 bases at V and 2 bases at J, with 14 bases between the two ends. This CDR3 contains 15 residues. The germline CDR1 and CDR2 sequences are KGHDR and SFDVKD. The CDR3 spells CATSDTGDTTYEQYF. The CDR3 DNA reads as TGTGCCACCAGTGACACAGGTGACACGACCTACGAGCAGTACTTC.

This clonotype was detected a few times. The chain uses TRBV6-1 and TRBJ2-3; possibly TRBD2 for D (7 bases). CDR3 length: 16 residues. CDR1 is MNHNS and CDR2 is SASEGT in the germline V gene. V was pared by 5 bases and J by 4 bases, with 19 bases between. CDR3 nucleotides: TGTGCCAGCAGTTATAGGGGGGGGCGCGGCGCAGATACGCAGTATTTT. Protein product: CASSYRGGRGADTQYF.

This clonotype has a handful of counts. The V call is TRBV5-1, the J call TRBJ2-5; the D is unclear. The CDR3 spans 14 residues. The germline CDR1 and CDR2 sequences are SGHRS and YFSETQ. V dropped 0 bases and J dropped 5 bases, with 11 bases sitting between them. Here the CDR3 reads CASSLVNAAETQYF. The CDR3 coding sequence is TGCGCCAGCAGCTTGGTTAATGCGGCGGAGACCCAGTACTTC.

In this sample, this clonotype turned up a few times. The chain uses TRBV12-3 or TRBV12-4 and TRBJ2-6; TRBD2 is a possible D gene (6 bases). CDR3 length: 13 amino acids. Trimming pared 6 bases from V and 4 bases from J, leaving 7 bases between. The CDR3 DNA reads TGTGCCAGCAGGGGGGGAGGGGCCAACGTCCTGACTTTC. Its translation: CASRGGGANVLTF.